This T cell receptor beta chain was retrieved from a study of T cells after yellow fever vaccination. Germline-derived CDR1 and CDR2 are DFQATT and SNEGSKA (reference sequence). The CDR3 runs 13 residues. The V gene lost 3 bases and the J gene lost 1 base, with 7 bases spanning the gap. TCRdb reprocessed the 5' RACE reads with MiXCR, giving one entry per CDR3 protein. Here the sample spans more than 300,000 distinct CDR3 sequences, around 6.8% being singletons. The chain is built from TRBV20-1 and TRBJ2-1, with D unresolved. The TCR comes from a man younger than 30 who received the YFV17D yellow fever vaccine. The starting material was PBMCs, obtained approximately 40 days after the first yellow fever vaccination. The CDR3 DNA reads TGCAGTGCTAGTGCCGGGTCCTACAATGAGCAGTTCTTC. As protein: CSASAGSYNEQFF.